The clone carrying this T cell receptor (beta chain) appeared a few times. Using a J-beta primer mix together with a sample-barcoded 5' primer, a second PCR was run for roughly 6 to 11 cycles. TCRdb independently ran MiXCR on the 5' RACE reads; one entry per CDR3 protein. The table includes around 1,900,000 distinct CDR3 sequences, 39% detected once. The data originate from a study of blood T cells in healthy people across ages. The V gene's germline CDR1 is SGDLS and CDR2 YYNGEE. The CDR3 is 14 amino acids. V lost 5 bases, J lost 0 bases, and 9 bases lay in between. This sequence originates from a human donor in good health. The genes are TRBV9 and TRBJ1-5; D call uncertain. The sample consisted of blood. CDR3 loop: CASRERNSNQPQHF. The DNA for the CDR3 is TGTGCCAGCAGGGAAAGAAATAGCAATCAGCCCCAGCATTTT.